Below, 17 T cell receptor beta chains from the same sample are listed, as sequenced in a study of blood T cell repertoires in COVID-19. The assay was immunoSEQ multiplex PCR, and TCRdb's table has in-frame clones only and misses some. The sample carries over 35,000 clones, about four fifths recorded once. Source material: peripheral blood. These receptors all stem from a human donor with acute or convalescent COVID-19. The donor label of this sample is uncertain.

The table lists this clone with a count of one. The chain is built from TRBV25-1 and TRBJ2-1, with 8 positions matching TRBD1. Germline CDR1 is MGHDK and CDR2 is SYGVNS. V lost 1 base to trimming and J lost 3 bases; unmatched junction nucleotides: 5. The CDR3 extends over 16 amino acids. The CDR3 nucleotides read TGTGCCAGCAGTGAATCCGGACAGGGATACTACAATGAGCAGTTCTTC. Its translation: CASSESGQGYYNEQFF.

Points on this clone: The identical CDR3 is also encoded by other nucleotide sequences in the sample. The chain links TRBV2 to TRBJ2-3, with 8 bases identical to TRBD2. Germline CDR1 and CDR2: SNHLY and FYNNEI. V lost 6 bases and J lost 0; bases outside the gene matches: 14. CDR3 length equals 18 residues. The CDR3 DNA follows: TGTGCCAGCAGGAAATCCTCTCTGACTAGCGCTAGCACAGATACGCAGTATTTT. Protein sequence: CASRKSSLTSASTDTQYF.

This clone appeared once. This rearrangement joins TRBV2 to TRBJ1-4; maybe TRBD1 (6 bases). The ends were cut back, 6 bases at V and 8 bases at J, with 13 bases in the middle. The CDR3 contains 13 residues. The germline V gene encodes CDR1 SNHLY and CDR2 FYNNEI. The CDR3 region has the DNA TGTGCCAGCAGGACAGGAGCGGAAGAAAAACTGTTTTTT. Translation gives CASRTGAEEKLFF. Based on the CDR3 plus reference TRBV2 and TRBJ1-4, the full variable domain is EPEVTQTPSHQVTQMGQEVILRCVPISNHLYFYWYRQILGQKVEFLVSFYNNEISEKSEIFDDQFSVERPDGSNFTLKIRSTKLEDSAMYFCASRTGAEEKLFFGSGTQLSVL.

V is TRBV7-2 and J is TRBJ1-1; TRBD1 matches 8 bases. CDR1 and CDR2 from the germline V gene are SGHTA and FQGNSA. This CDR3 has 18 residues. Trimming at V came to 1 base and at J to 5 bases, leaving 15 bases not matched to a gene. The CDR3 is CASSLVSAGGSRKTEAFF. The CDR3 nucleotides read TGTGCCAGCAGCTTAGTATCCGCAGGGGGCTCCAGGAAGACTGAAGCTTTCTTT. Variable domain in full (rest from reference TRBV7-2 and TRBJ1-1): GAGVSQSPSNKVTEKGKDVELRCDPISGHTALYWYRQSLGQGLEFLIYFQGNSAPDKSGLPSDRFSAERTGGSVSTLTIQRTQQEDSAVYLCASSLVSAGGSRKTEAFFGQGTRLTVV.

CDR3 coding DNA: TGCGCCAGCAGCTTACCCGGACAGATTGAAGCTTTCTTT. Protein product: CASSLPGQIEAFF. This sequence joins TRBV5-1 and TRBJ1-1; a possible D gene is TRBD1 (6 bases). Germline V gene lookup returns CDR1 SGHRS and CDR2 YFSETQ. V gave up 2 bases and J gave up 7 bases, with 12 bases separating them. This CDR3 is built from 13 residues.

This rearrangement joins TRBV28 to TRBJ2-3; D not resolved. Between the trimmed V and J ends, which lost 4 bases and 7 bases, there was a span of 9 bases. This CDR3 has 12 residues. Germline V CDR1 and CDR2: MDHEN, SYDVKM. The CDR3 DNA reads as TGTGCCAGCAGTTCCCAGGTTTATACGCAGTATTTT. It yields the protein CASSSQVYTQYF.

This clone has more than one count but fewer than ten. The gene calls are TRBV5-1 and TRBJ2-5; 12 nucleotides line up with TRBD2. The length of the CDR3 is 18 residues. The germline V gene encodes CDR1 SGHRS and CDR2 YFSETQ. Trimming took 0 bases from V and 3 from J; bases not matched to a gene: 9. The CDR3 protein is CASSLGSPTSGREETQYF. The CDR3 DNA follows: TGCGCCAGCAGCTTGGGATCCCCGACTAGCGGGAGAGAAGAGACCCAGTACTTC.

This clone has only one observation. The gene calls are TRBV9 and TRBJ1-6; D is unclear. This CDR3 comprises 15 residues. Looked up from germline, CDR1 is SGDLS and CDR2 is YYNGEE. V was pared by 4 bases and J by 0 bases, with 8 bases between. CDR3 amino acids: CASSPGVSYNSPLHF. CDR3 DNA sequence: TGTGCCAGCAGCCCCGGGGTCTCCTATAATTCACCCCTCCACTTT.

This sequence joins TRBV19 and TRBJ2-7, with 9 bases matching TRBD1. The CDR3 totals 11 residues. Germline V lookup: CDR1 LNHDA, CDR2 SQIVND (reference sequence). The DNA for the CDR3 is TGTGACAGGGGGCTCCCCTACGAGCAGTACTTC. Its protein product is CDRGLPYEQYF. Looking up the rest from reference TRBV19 and TRBJ2-7 gives the full variable domain: DGGITQSPKYLFRKEGQNVTLSCEQNLNHDAMYWYRQDPGQGLRLIYYSQIVNDFQKGDIAEGYSVSREKKESFPLTVTSAQKNPTAFYLCDRGLPYEQYFGPGTRLTVT.

With regard to this clone: The sample has other DNA sequences that encode this CDR3 too. The V call is TRBV5-1, the J call TRBJ2-5; TRBD2 agrees at 7 bases. V lost 0 bases and J lost 3; bases outside the gene matches: 5. CDR1 and CDR2 from the germline V gene are SGHRS and YFSETQ. CDR3 length: 15 amino acids. CDR3 protein: CASSLDTGGKETQYF. The CDR3 DNA reads TGCGCCAGCAGCTTGGACACGGGGGGAAAAGAGACCCAGTACTTC. The full variable domain, its missing parts supplied by reference TRBV5-1 and TRBJ2-5, is KAGVTQTPRYLIKTRGQQVTLSCSPISGHRSVSWYQQTPGQGLQFLFEYFSETQRNKGNFPGRFSGRQFSNSRSEMNVSTLELGDSALYLCASSLDTGGKETQYFGPGTRLLVL.

The chain is built from TRBV7-9 and TRBJ1-1; D uncertain. This CDR3 contains 12 residues. With 0 bases removed from V and 7 bases from J, the gap between germline ends came to 6 bases. Per germline, CDR1 SEHNR and CDR2 FQNEAQ (reference sequence). CDR3 nucleotides: TGTGCCAGCAGCTTAGCATCGGGTGAAGCTTTCTTT. Encoded protein: CASSLASGEAFF.

This clone came up once. The genes are TRBV9 and TRBJ1-4; D gene uncertain. Trimming took off 2 bases at V and 0 bases at J, with 11 bases between the two ends. CDR3 length: 16 amino acids. The V gene's germline CDR1 is SGDLS and CDR2 YYNGEE. CDR3 residues: CASSVLPGATNEKLFF. The CDR3, as DNA: TGTGCCAGCAGCGTTCTTCCGGGAGCAACTAATGAAAAACTGTTTTTT.

The chain combines TRBV6-5 with TRBJ2-6; 8 bases are shared with TRBD1. Per the germline V gene, CDR1 is MNHEY and CDR2 is SVGAGI. The J segment lost 1 base and the V segment lost 6 bases, leaving 2 bases of the junction unmatched. The CDR3 is 15 amino acids. CDR3 sequence: CASRYRGSGANVLTF. For the CDR3, the DNA is TGTGCCAGCAGGTACAGGGGGTCTGGGGCCAACGTCCTGACTTTC.

The gene calls are TRBV7-3 and TRBJ2-2; D perhaps matches TRBD1 (5 bases). Germline values: CDR1 SGHTA, CDR2 FQGTGA. V dropped 0 bases and J dropped 7 bases, with 18 bases sitting between them. The CDR3 loop spans 17 amino acids. CDR3 coding DNA: TGTGCCAGCAGCTTAACTGGGCCCCAGGGTAGTATCGGGGAGCTGTTTTTT. Amino acid sequence: CASSLTGPQGSIGELFF.

The chain is built from TRBV7-9 and TRBJ2-2, with 11 bases identical to TRBD2. This CDR3 has 17 amino acids. Germline trimming cut 2 bases from V and 5 bases from J; bases unmatched to any gene: 7. Per germline, CDR1 SEHNR and CDR2 FQNEAQ (reference sequence). DNA of the CDR3: TGTGCCAGCAGCTTACCCTCCACTAGCGGGAGAACCGGGGAGCTGTTTTTT. This sequence encodes CASSLPSTSGRTGELFF.

This chain links TRBV28 with TRBJ2-3; D gene uncertain. The CDR3 covers 15 residues. The V end lost 3 bases, the J end lost 2 bases, and 12 bases lay between the germline ends. Per germline, CDR1 MDHEN and CDR2 SYDVKM. In DNA, the CDR3 is TGTGCCAGCAGTTTGGGTATGGGCACCACAGATACGCAGTATTTT. This encodes CASSLGMGTTDTQYF.

The chain has TRBV7-8 and TRBJ2-5; perhaps TRBD1 as D (6 bases). Germline CDR1 SGHVS, CDR2 FQNEAQ. There are 12 residues in the CDR3. V gave up 6 bases and J gave up 7 bases, with 12 bases separating them. DNA of the CDR3: TGTGCCAGCAGTTACAGGGCTGGGACCCAGTACTTC. This encodes CASSYRAGTQYF.